One sample yielded the 21 T cell receptor beta chains listed below, sequenced in a study of blood T cell repertoires in COVID-19. TCRdb's table, derived via immunoSEQ multiplex PCR, lists solely in-frame clones and lacks some. The table lists around 300,000 clones, about 85% of them singletons. The material sequenced was PBMCs or T cells enriched from blood (not recorded which). The receptors derive from a woman in her forties or fifties who had recovered from COVID-19.

Only one count was recorded for this clone. The chain combines TRBV9 with TRBJ2-1; 10 bases match TRBD1. This CDR3 has 15 residues. Germline lookup yields CDR1 SGDLS and CDR2 YYNGEE. The junction had 6 bases not matched to a gene; V was cut back by 2 bases and J by 7 bases. DNA of the CDR3: TGTGCCAGCAGCGTCGGGACAGGGGCTATAAATGAGCAGTTCTTC. It specifies CASSVGTGAINEQFF.

As DNA, the CDR3 is TGTGCCTGGAGTAGGTGGCAGGGAGGCGATCAGCCCCAGCATTTT. Encoded protein: CAWSRWQGGDQPQHF. The genes are TRBV30 and TRBJ1-5; D is possibly TRBD1 (5 bases). With 2 bases removed from V and 5 bases from J, the gap between germline ends came to 16 bases. Germline V CDR1 and CDR2: GTSNPN, SVGIG (reference sequence). The CDR3 has 15 amino acids. Drawing the rest from reference TRBV30 and TRBJ1-5, the complete variable domain is SQTIHQWPATLVQPVGSPLSLECTVEGTSNPNLYWYRQAAGRGLQLLFYSVGIGQISSEVPQNLSASRPQDRQFILSSKKLLLSDSGFYLCAWSRWQGGDQPQHFGDGTRLSIL.

The chain couples TRBV6-1 to TRBJ1-6; no reliable D call. Germline assignment: CDR1 MNHNS and CDR2 SASEGT. Trimming removed 1 base from V and 7 bases from J, with 11 bases in between. The length of the CDR3 is 15 residues. In DNA form, the CDR3 reads TGTGCCAGCAGTGAAGTGGCAGGTGGGAATTCACCCCTCCACTTT. Encoded protein: CASSEVAGGNSPLHF.

In DNA form, the CDR3 reads TGCGCCAGCGGACCGACTAGCGCGAACACCGGGGAGCTGTTTTTT. This gives the protein CASGPTSANTGELFF. This chain joins TRBV10-2 and TRBJ2-2, with TRBD2 matching over 8 bases. The germline CDR1 and CDR2 sequences are WSHSY and SAAADI. V lost 8 bases to trimming and J lost 0 bases; unmatched junction nucleotides: 5. The CDR3 length is 15 residues.

This rearrangement joins TRBV7-9 to TRBJ1-4; 7 bases are a match to TRBD1. Germline CDR1 is SEHNR and CDR2 is FQNEAQ (reference sequence). This CDR3 has 15 amino acids. V lost 5 bases, J lost 0 bases, and 3 bases stayed unmatched. The DNA of the CDR3 is TGTGCCAGCAGCCCCGGGACAGCAACTAATGAAAAACTGTTTTTT. The encoded protein is CASSPGTATNEKLFF. The full variable domain, completed using reference TRBV7-9 and TRBJ1-4, is DTGVSQNPRHKITKRGQNVTFRCDPISEHNRLYWYRQTLGQGPEFLTYFQNEAQLEKSRLLSDRFSAERPKGSFSTLEIQRTEQGDSAMYLCASSPGTATNEKLFFGSGTQLSVL.

Worth noting for this clone: Germline and junction disagree at one end, which may indicate a read error. The rearrangement uses TRBV6-5 and TRBJ1-2; D is perhaps TRBD1 (5 bases). Germline V gene data show CDR1 as MNHEY and CDR2 as SVGAGI. This CDR3 is built from 11 residues. The CDR3 sequence is CGVGGIHGYTF. CDR3 bases: TGCGGCGTGGGGGGGATCCATGGCTACACCTTC.

The chain recombines TRBV28 with TRBJ2-3; 8 positions agree with TRBD2. The germline gives CDR1 MDHEN, CDR2 SYDVKM. J gave up 1 base and V 6 bases, and 6 bases lay outside the gene matches. The CDR3 runs to 15 residues. This CDR3 is CASRPTGRGTDTQYF. In DNA, the CDR3 is TGTGCCAGCAGACCGACCGGGAGGGGCACAGATACGCAGTATTTT.

The J gene is TRBJ1-4, the V gene TRBV5-6; TRBD1 matches at 9 bases. From germline, CDR1 is SGHDT and CDR2 YYEEEE. The CDR3 covers 14 residues. The trim removed 4 bases at V and 8 bases at J, leaving 6 bases unmatched. This CDR3 is CASSRRTGAEKLFF. CDR3 coding DNA: TGTGCCAGCAGCCGACGGACAGGGGCCGAAAAACTGTTTTTT.

The genes are TRBV11-3 and TRBJ2-1; tentatively, D is TRBD2 (6 bases). V lost 1 base to trimming and J lost 9 bases, with 16 bases between them. The CDR3 consists of 15 residues. Per the germline V gene, CDR1 is SGHNT and CDR2 is YENEEA. The CDR3 protein is CASSLVFGTGGEQFF. In DNA, the CDR3 is TGTGCCAGCAGCTTAGTTTTTGGGACTGGGGGTGAGCAGTTCTTC.

The chain has TRBV4-2 and TRBJ2-7; the D is unclear. The CDR3 is made up of 15 amino acids. In germline, CDR1 is LGHNA, CDR2 YNFKEQ. Trimming shortened V by 1 base and J by 0 bases, and 10 bases separated the two germline ends. CDR3 region: CASSQVSHSSYEQYF. The DNA for the CDR3 is TGTGCCAGCAGCCAAGTAAGCCATAGCTCCTACGAGCAGTACTTC.

V is TRBV28 and J is TRBJ1-5, with 8 bases aligning to TRBD1. CDR3 length equals 15 residues. CDR1 is MDHEN, CDR2 SYDVKM, per germline. Germline trimming cut 3 bases from V and 4 bases from J; bases unmatched to any gene: 5. Here the CDR3 DNA reads TGTGCCAGCAGTTTTTCAGGGGGCCCAAATCAGCCCCAGCATTTT. Protein sequence: CASSFSGGPNQPQHF.

The chain couples TRBV5-1 to TRBJ1-6; 7 positions agree with TRBD1. J gave up 7 bases and V 5 bases, and 9 bases lay outside the gene matches. Germline assignment: CDR1 SGHRS and CDR2 YFSETQ. The length of the CDR3 is 15 residues. The CDR3 nucleotides are TGCGCCAGCAGGAACGGCGGGACAGAAAATTCACCCCTCCACTTT. It encodes CASRNGGTENSPLHF.

The chain joins TRBV19 to TRBJ2-3; 11 nucleotides align to TRBD2. This CDR3 has 15 residues. The trim removed 10 bases at V and 4 bases at J, leaving 10 bases unmatched. Per germline, CDR1 LNHDA and CDR2 SQIVND (reference sequence). The CDR3 DNA is TGTGCCACCGAAGCTAGCGGGGGGCGACCAGATACGCAGTATTTT. This sequence encodes CATEASGGRPDTQYF.

The chain is built from TRBV27 and TRBJ2-7, with TRBD2 matching over 11 bases. The V segment lost 3 bases and the J segment 2 bases; nucleotides outside the gene matches: 3. This CDR3 has 15 amino acids. The V gene's germline CDR1 is MNHEY and CDR2 SMNVEV (reference sequence). The CDR3 here is CASSFGTSGTYEQYF. CDR3 nucleotide sequence: TGTGCCAGCAGTTTCGGGACTAGCGGCACCTACGAGCAGTACTTC.

V usage is TRBV5-5 and J usage is TRBJ2-7, with 8 bases aligning to TRBD2. With 6 bases clipped from V and 4 bases from J, the junction kept 18 bases outside the gene matches. The CDR3 sequence is 17 residues long. Looked up from germline, CDR1 is SGHKS and CDR2 is YYEKEE (reference sequence). Here the CDR3 reads CASNPGSWDGREYEQYF. CDR3 in DNA: TGTGCCAGCAACCCTGGGAGCTGGGACGGGAGGGAATACGAGCAGTACTTC.

This clone came up a few times. The chain carries TRBV7-9 and TRBJ1-5; TRBD1 aligns across 9 bases. The CDR3 loop spans 16 amino acids. Germline values: CDR1 SEHNR, CDR2 FQNEAQ (reference sequence). Trimming took 5 bases from V and 0 from J; bases not matched to a gene: 5. The CDR3 DNA reads TGTGCCAGCAGCCCCGGGACAGGGCATAGCAATCAGCCCCAGCATTTT. Translated, it gives CASSPGTGHSNQPQHF. The variable domain in full, with the rest retrieved from reference TRBV7-9 and TRBJ1-5, is DTGVSQNPRHKITKRGQNVTFRCDPISEHNRLYWYRQTLGQGPEFLTYFQNEAQLEKSRLLSDRFSAERPKGSFSTLEIQRTEQGDSAMYLCASSPGTGHSNQPQHFGDGTRLSIL.

The rearrangement uses TRBV2 and TRBJ2-7, with D unresolved. CDR3 size: 12 residues. V was pared by 6 bases and J by 0 bases, with 6 bases between. The V gene's germline CDR1 is SNHLY and CDR2 FYNNEI. DNA for the CDR3: TGTGCCAGCAGCCCGAGCTCCTACGAGCAGTACTTC. It yields the protein CASSPSSYEQYF.

V gene TRBV28 combines with J gene TRBJ1-4; D call uncertain. V was clipped by 2 bases and J by 12 bases, with 16 bases between them. CDR1 is MDHEN, CDR2 SYDVKM, per germline. There are 14 residues in the CDR3. CDR3 sequence (DNA): TGTGCCAGCAGTTTACGGCGGAGAGCGATGGAACTGTTTTTT. This codes for CASSLRRRAMELFF.

The V gene is TRBV9, the J gene TRBJ1-1; 7 nucleotides align to TRBD1. V lost 3 bases to trimming and J lost 2 bases; unmatched junction nucleotides: 4. The CDR3 totals 14 residues. Per the germline V gene, CDR1 is SGDLS and CDR2 is YYNGEE. The CDR3 DNA is TGTGCCAGCAGCGCCAGGGACAGCAACACTGAAGCTTTCTTT. Protein product: CASSARDSNTEAFF.

J is TRBJ2-3 and V is TRBV2; 7 bases line up with TRBD1. The length of the CDR3 is 14 residues. The V segment lost 5 bases and the J segment 2 bases; nucleotides outside the gene matches: 4. CDR1 and CDR2 from the germline V gene are SNHLY and FYNNEI. DNA for the CDR3: TGTGCCAGCAGTAGACAGGGTTTCACAGATACGCAGTATTTT. Translated: CASSRQGFTDTQYF.

In this sample, this clone turned up once. The chain uses TRBV6-5 and TRBJ1-1; 9 positions agree with TRBD1. The V segment lost 2 bases and the J segment 6 bases; nucleotides outside the gene matches: 4. The CDR3 runs 14 residues. Germline V gives CDR1 MNHEY, CDR2 SVGAGI. DNA for the CDR3: TGTGCCAGCAGTTACGGGGACAGGGTCGCTGAAGCTTTCTTT. It yields the protein CASSYGDRVAEAFF.